This paragraph covers one T cell receptor (beta chain) sequence. Its antigen remains unknown. The junction does not match germline at one end; this may be a read error. The data were taken from a study of cytomegalovirus exposure and HLA in healthy donors. The V gene's germline CDR1 is SSHAT and CDR2 FNYEAQ (reference sequence). The CDR3 has 13 amino acids. Sequenced by immunoSEQ multiplex PCR; TCRdb stores in-frame clones only, minus some. The sample lists over 200,000 clones, about nine tenths occurring once. The donors were part of the validation cohort, which consisted of under 150 subjects and was separate from the first cohort of 666 subjects. General study points: Three chains linked to CMV were shown in vitro to be specific for CMV antigens. Most TCR sequences were rare, but some public TCRs occurred in many donors.

The specimen sequenced was PBMCs. The chain uses TRBV7-7 and TRBJ1-1; D remains ambiguous. The receptor's source is a woman under 30 in good health and CMV-seropositive. The CDR3 reads CASSLEPNTEAFF. In nucleotides, the CDR3 is TGTGCTAGCAGCTTAGAGCCGAACACTGAAGCTTTCTTT.